This T cell receptor (beta chain) was identified in a study of cytomegalovirus exposure and HLA in healthy donors. Study-wide context: The Caucasian-associated ancestry cluster held around 81% of 398 genotyped donors. Whole-study results and caveats: HLA alleles showed associations with approximately 15,000 TCR beta sequences in a later analysis, at a 0.05 false discovery rate. What was likely a sequencing artifact was a cluster of highly shared sequence variants.

Of note for this clone: What it binds is not known.

13 Jbeta primers and 60 Vbeta primers were used for the PCR. The protocol was immunoSEQ multiplex PCR, while the TCRdb copy is restricted to in-frame clones and leaves out a portion. This sample has around 100,000 clones, with less than 10% found just once. The source of this sequence is a man over 45 in good health and CMV-seronegative. Sequencing was performed on PBMCs.

For the CDR3, the DNA is TGTGCCAGCAGCTCGCGAGAGACCCAGTACTTC. Residues: CASSSRETQYF. V usage is TRBV5-6 and J usage is TRBJ2-5; D unclear. Per the germline V gene, CDR1 is SGHDT and CDR2 is YYEEEE. V was clipped by 3 bases and J by 4 bases, with 4 bases between them. The CDR3 totals 11 residues.